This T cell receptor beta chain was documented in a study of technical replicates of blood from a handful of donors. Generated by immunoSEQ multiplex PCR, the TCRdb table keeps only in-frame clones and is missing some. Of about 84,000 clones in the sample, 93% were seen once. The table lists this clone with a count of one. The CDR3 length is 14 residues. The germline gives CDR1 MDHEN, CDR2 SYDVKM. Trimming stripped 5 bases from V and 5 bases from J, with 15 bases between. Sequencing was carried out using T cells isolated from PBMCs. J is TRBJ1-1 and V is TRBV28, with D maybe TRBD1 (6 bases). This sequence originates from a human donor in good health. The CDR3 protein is CASSPVAGATEAFF. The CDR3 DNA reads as TGTGCCAGCAGTCCAGTCGCGGGGGCGACTGAAGCTTTCTTT.